The 17 T cell receptor beta chains reported below all come from one sample, sequenced in a study of radiation and T cells in renal cell carcinoma (dated by TCRdb to between 2020 and 2021). The time point label, read with the paper, signifies: blood 2 weeks post-SBRT. The sample's treatment or condition label, decoded: 15 Gy SBRT to primary tumor, nephrectomy 4 weeks later. The library was obtained by the immunoSEQ multiplex PCR assay. The clones in this table, taken by TCRdb from immuneACCESS, are in-frame only. Not every clone is retained; where verified, under half of the shortfall comes from an unresolved V gene, and the cause of the rest is unknown. Here the sample has 45,000 to 55,000 clones; around three quarters occur a single time. The ten largest account for around 28% of the sample. Sequencing used blood, obtained from a patient whose treatment included radiotherapy and nephrectomy. Source of these receptors: a woman in her 70s with renal cell carcinoma.

The CDR3 spells CASSAGFGAYEQYF. Written as DNA, the CDR3 is TGTGCCAGCAGCGCCGGGTTTGGAGCTTACGAGCAGTACTTC. This sequence joins TRBV5-4 and TRBJ2-7; no firm D call. V lost 4 bases and J lost 4, with 15 bases in between. Germline V gene data show CDR1 as SGHNT and CDR2 as YYREEE (reference sequence). The CDR3 runs 14 residues.

This clone was recorded only once. The chain recombines TRBV19 with TRBJ1-1; no clear D gene. CDR3 size: 13 residues. Trimming cost V 5 bases and J 13 bases, with 20 bases left between them. From germline, CDR1 is LNHDA and CDR2 SQIVND (reference sequence). The CDR3 DNA reads TGTGCCAGTAGTCCGCGGGATAGGAAGGATCTTTTCTTT. It encodes CASSPRDRKDLFF.

As concerns this clone: The germline gene is not matched at one end of the junction; a read error may be the cause. The chain is built from TRBV2 and TRBJ2-5; D is possibly TRBD1 (5 bases). This CDR3 is 13 amino acids long. Germline assignment: CDR1 SNHLY and CDR2 FYNNEI. The CDR3 reads CASSEGISGPGNF. CDR3 sequence (DNA): TGTGCCAGCAGTGAGGGGATATCGGGCCCAGGGAACTTC.

The CDR3 sequence is CAWSTSGRAREQFF. CDR3 sequence (DNA): TGTGCCTGGAGTACTAGCGGGAGGGCCCGGGAGCAGTTCTTC. The chain links TRBV30 to TRBJ2-1; 13 bases line up with TRBD2. V lost 2 bases, J lost 10 bases, and 5 bases stayed unmatched. The CDR3 consists of 14 residues. Germline V gene sequence: CDR1 GTSNPN, CDR2 SVGIG (reference sequence).

The chain uses TRBV5-1 and TRBJ1-2; 10 bases map to TRBD1. J gave up 8 bases and V 3 bases, and 4 bases lay outside the gene matches. The CDR3 loop spans 13 amino acids. The germline gives CDR1 SGHRS, CDR2 YFSETQ. The CDR3 loop is CASSWGQGKGYTF. The CDR3 DNA reads TGCGCCAGCAGCTGGGGACAGGGGAAAGGCTACACCTTC. The full variable domain, completed using reference TRBV5-1 and TRBJ1-2, is KAGVTQTPRYLIKTRGQQVTLSCSPISGHRSVSWYQQTPGQGLQFLFEYFSETQRNKGNFPGRFSGRQFSNSRSEMNVSTLELGDSALYLCASSWGQGKGYTFGSGTRLTVV.

The V gene is TRBV6-5, the J gene TRBJ1-2; tentative D call: TRBD1 (6 bases). The length of the CDR3 is 15 residues. CDR1 is MNHEY, CDR2 SVGAGI, per germline. Trimming removed 8 bases from V and 4 bases from J, with 20 bases in between. The CDR3 is CASRVDRQVGYGYTF. The CDR3 DNA follows: TGTGCCAGCCGGGTCGATCGACAGGTCGGCTATGGCTACACCTTC.

The rearrangement links TRBV27 to TRBJ2-1; tentative D call: TRBD1 (6 bases). Trimming left V 5 bases short and J 6 bases short, with 14 bases between. The CDR3 spans 14 residues. CDR1 is MNHEY and CDR2 is SMNVEV in the germline V gene (reference sequence). CDR3 DNA sequence: TGTGCCAGCAGTCCCCGGACAGCCACCAATGAGCAGTTCTTC. Translation gives CASSPRTATNEQFF.

J is TRBJ2-5 and V is TRBV30; D uncertain. The germline CDR1 and CDR2 sequences are GTSNPN and SVGIG (reference sequence). Trimming took 0 bases from V and 13 from J, leaving 21 bases between them. This CDR3 region has 14 residues. The DNA for the CDR3 is TGTGCCTGGAGTGTATCGCCCCAAGGGTTGTCGGTGTACTTC. Translated, it gives CAWSVSPQGLSVYF. Drawing the rest from reference TRBV30 and TRBJ2-5, the complete variable domain is SQTIHQWPATLVQPVGSPLSLECTVEGTSNPNLYWYRQAAGRGLQLLFYSVGIGQISSEVPQNLSASRPQDRQFILSSKKLLLSDSGFYLCAWSVSPQGLSVYFGPGTRLLVL.

This clone turned up a few times. This chain joins TRBV7-3 and TRBJ2-1; D is unresolved. There are 15 residues in the CDR3. V was shortened by 5 bases and J by 2 bases, with 13 bases between the two germline ends. CDR1 and CDR2 from the germline V gene are SGHTA and FQGTGA. The CDR3 region has the DNA TGTGCCAGCAGCACCCTGAGCAGACCCTACAATGAGCAGTTCTTC. Its protein is CASSTLSRPYNEQFF.

The gene calls are TRBV10-2 and TRBJ2-3; no clear D. In germline, CDR1 is WSHSY, CDR2 SAAADI. Trimming pared 0 bases from V and 6 bases from J, leaving 4 bases between. CDR3 length equals 12 residues. CDR3 sequence (DNA): TGCGCCAGCAGTGAGTCTGTGGATACGCAGTATTTT. Translation gives CASSESVDTQYF.

The V call is TRBV19, the J call TRBJ1-1; no reliable D call. CDR3 length: 17 residues. From germline, CDR1 is LNHDA and CDR2 SQIVND (reference sequence). V lost 1 base to trimming and J lost 2 bases, with 17 bases between them. The CDR3 loop is CASSIGTIRDFNTEAFF. Here the CDR3 DNA reads TGTGCCAGTAGTATAGGAACTATCCGGGATTTTAACACTGAAGCTTTCTTT.

This chain's CDR3 is CASSMGQTQETQYF. Written as DNA, the CDR3 is TGTGCCAGTAGTATGGGTCAGACCCAAGAGACCCAGTACTTC. The J gene is TRBJ2-5, the V gene TRBV19; D is ambiguous. Germline loops: CDR1 LNHDA, CDR2 SQIVND (reference sequence). The CDR3 is 14 amino acids. The V end lost 3 bases, the J end lost 1 base, and 9 bases lay between the germline ends.

The rearrangement uses TRBV29-1 and TRBJ2-5; tentatively, D is TRBD2 (7 bases). The CDR3 length is 13 residues. The V end was cut by 6 bases, the J end by 5 bases, with 16 bases between. From germline, CDR1 is SQVTM and CDR2 ANQGSEA. CDR3 in amino acids: CSVRVGGAETQYF. The CDR3, as DNA: TGCAGCGTGAGGGTAGGGGGGGCGGAGACCCAGTACTTC.

The rearrangement uses TRBV9 and TRBJ2-3, with 8 bases lining up with TRBD1. The V gene's germline CDR1 is SGDLS and CDR2 YYNGEE. Losses at the gene ends were 3 bases for V and 0 bases for J; bases not matched to a gene: 3. The CDR3 is made up of 15 amino acids. CDR3 residues: CASSEGQGSTDTQYF. DNA of the CDR3: TGTGCCAGCAGCGAAGGACAGGGAAGCACAGATACGCAGTATTTT.

This clone turned up a few times. The J gene is TRBJ1-1, the V gene TRBV5-6; the D gene is possibly TRBD1 (6 bases). This CDR3 comprises 14 residues. Germline CDR1 reads SGHDT; CDR2 reads YYEEEE. V was pared by 4 bases and J by 0 bases, with 10 bases between. The CDR3 region is CASSPGHVNTEAFF. The CDR3 DNA reads as TGTGCCAGCAGCCCGGGACACGTGAACACTGAAGCTTTCTTT.

This sequence joins TRBV4-3 and TRBJ1-4, with no clear D. The CDR3 covers 16 residues. The germline CDR1 and CDR2 sequences are LGHNA and YSLEER. Trimming shortened V by 0 bases and J by 3 bases, and 11 bases separated the two germline ends. The CDR3, as DNA: TGCGCCAGCAGCCAAGATTCCTGGGAATCTAATGAAAAACTGTTTTTT. Protein sequence: CASSQDSWESNEKLFF.

The chain has TRBV5-4 and TRBJ2-7; TRBD1 agrees at 9 bases. The V gene end was trimmed by 4 bases and the J gene end by 2 bases; junction bases not matched to a gene: 7. The CDR3 contains 15 residues. In germline, CDR1 is SGHNT, CDR2 YYREEE (reference sequence). CDR3 in amino acids: CASSRRDRVTYEQYF. DNA for the CDR3: TGTGCCAGCAGCCGCCGGGACAGGGTGACCTACGAGCAGTACTTC.